The table lists the clone carrying this T cell receptor (beta chain) with a count of one. The CDR3 consists of 15 residues. Trimming left V 0 bases short and J 7 bases short, with 10 bases between. Germline-derived CDR1 and CDR2 are MNHEY and SVGAGI. The data originate from a study of control samples from healthy donors and cancer patients. Sequenced by immunoSEQ multiplex PCR; TCRdb stores in-frame clones only, minus some. There are just over 20,000 clones in the sample; less than 90% occur only once, and roughly 25% lies in the top ten. This TCR came from a man in his 60s with colorectal cancer. Specimen: PBMCs. This chain links TRBV6-5 with TRBJ2-6, with D possibly matching TRBD1 (6 bases). CDR3 protein: CASSYSRGFANVLTF. The CDR3 coding sequence is TGTGCCAGCAGTTACTCAAGGGGGTTCGCCAACGTCCTGACTTTC.